This passage covers 24 T cell receptor beta chains from one sample sequenced in a study of T cell responses to AZD1222 COVID-19 vaccine. Libraries were prepared by immunoSEQ multiplex PCR; TCRdb keeps only in-frame clonotypes and omits some of them. Of more than 110,000 clones in the sample, 88% were seen once. Sequenced here: peripheral blood, sampled 28 days after the second AZD1222 dose. These receptors all stem from an adult who received the AZD1222 COVID-19 vaccine.

The J gene is TRBJ2-7, the V gene TRBV27; D gene unclear. V gave up 4 bases and J gave up 0 bases, with 7 bases separating them. The CDR3 runs 13 residues. Germline-derived CDR1 and CDR2 are MNHEY and SMNVEV (reference sequence). The DNA of the CDR3 is TGTGCCAGCAGTTCAGGCAACTCCTACGAGCAGTACTTC. Its protein is CASSSGNSYEQYF.

The rearrangement joins TRBV2 to TRBJ2-7; possibly TRBD1 or TRBD2 for D (5 bases each). This CDR3 comprises 15 residues. Germline V lookup: CDR1 SNHLY, CDR2 FYNNEI. The germline V and J ends were trimmed by 4 bases and 3 bases, with 16 bases remaining between them. The CDR3 bases are TGTGCCAGCAGTGGAGGGGCAGTGGGCCGCTACGAGCAGTACTTC. This translates into CASSGGAVGRYEQYF.

The CDR3 reads CASSLESGDEQFF. CDR3 nucleotides: TGTGCCAGCAGCTTAGAGTCGGGGGACGAGCAGTTCTTC. The chain uses TRBV11-2 and TRBJ2-1; weak D call: TRBD2 (6 bases). The ends were cut back, 0 bases at V and 10 bases at J, with 10 bases in the middle. This CDR3 comprises 13 residues. CDR1 and CDR2 (germline): SGHAT, FQNNGV.

The chain couples TRBV4-2 to TRBJ1-1, with a tentative D call TRBD1 (6 bases). The germline V and J ends were trimmed by 6 bases and 4 bases, with 18 bases remaining between them. This CDR3 is built from 15 residues. Germline-derived CDR1 and CDR2 are LGHNA and YNFKEQ. CDR3: CASRHLQGKSTEAFF. In DNA, the CDR3 is TGTGCCAGCAGACACTTACAGGGAAAGTCCACTGAAGCTTTCTTT.

V is TRBV11-2 and J is TRBJ2-5; D might be TRBD2 (7 bases). The CDR3 sequence is 13 residues long. Trimming shortened V by 8 bases and J by 5 bases, and 15 bases separated the two germline ends. Germline assignment: CDR1 SGHAT and CDR2 FQNNGV. CDR3: CASVGGPGETQYF. In DNA form, the CDR3 reads TGTGCCAGCGTGGGGGGGCCAGGGGAGACCCAGTACTTC.

There are a few counts of this clone. This chain joins TRBV6-5 and TRBJ1-5; the D is unclear. The CDR3 loop spans 14 amino acids. The V end was cut by 5 bases, the J end by 3 bases, with 11 bases between. Germline CDR1 reads MNHEY; CDR2 reads SVGAGI. This chain's CDR3 is CASSPTTPNQPQHF. As DNA, the CDR3 is TGTGCCAGCAGTCCGACCACCCCCAATCAGCCCCAGCATTTT.

The genes are TRBV5-7 and TRBJ2-1; D may be TRBD1 (6 bases). TRBV5-7 is assigned to the ORF class and has an uncertain function. Trimming took off 2 bases at V and 9 bases at J, with 27 bases between the two ends. CDR3 size: 18 residues. The DNA of the CDR3 is TGTGCCAGCAGCTTTCCTCTTTCAACTAGGGGGAGAATCGGTGAGCAGTTCTTC. Protein: CASSFPLSTRGRIGEQFF.

Only a few counts were recorded for this clone. The gene calls are TRBV7-3 and TRBJ2-6, with D perhaps TRBD1 or TRBD2 (6 bases each). Germline values: CDR1 SGHTA, CDR2 FQGTGA. Trimming took off 1 base at V and 4 bases at J, with 11 bases between the two ends. CDR3 length: 16 amino acids. DNA of the CDR3: TGTGCCAGCAGCTTAATTTCGGGGGCCGGGGCCAACGTCCTGACTTTC. The encoded protein is CASSLISGAGANVLTF.

This clone was seen a handful of times. J is TRBJ1-2 and V is TRBV6-5, with 9 bases aligning to TRBD1. The ends lost 0 bases at V and 6 bases at J; junction bases unmatched: 5. CDR1 MNHEY and CDR2 SVGAGI come from the germline V gene. This CDR3 has 15 residues. The CDR3 is CASSYSTGQGNGYTF. The CDR3 DNA follows: TGTGCCAGCAGTTACTCGACGGGACAGGGTAATGGCTACACCTTC.

The chain is built from TRBV30 and TRBJ2-4; tentatively, D is TRBD1 (5 bases). This CDR3 spans 14 amino acids. V lost 2 bases and J 1 base, leaving 9 bases between the germline ends. From germline, CDR1 is GTSNPN and CDR2 SVGIG (reference sequence). The CDR3 bases are TGTGCCTGGAGTAAAGGGGCTGCCAAAAACATTCAGTACTTC. Protein: CAWSKGAAKNIQYF.

The rearrangement uses TRBV21-1 and TRBJ2-1; TRBD2 is taken as the D call from the table, unchecked against the DNA. TRBV21-1 is a pseudogene locus. The CDR3 extends over 20 amino acids. This CDR3 is CASSPLYGVLAGGGYNEQFF. CDR3 nucleotides: TGTGCCAGCAGCCCTCTCTACGGGGTACTAGCGGGAGGGGGTTACAATGAGCAGTTCTTC.

The chain uses TRBV7-9 and TRBJ2-2, with 9 bases identical to TRBD2. The junction had 16 bases not matched to a gene; V was cut back by 11 bases and J by 6 bases. The CDR3 has 16 amino acids. Germline V lookup: CDR1 SEHNR, CDR2 FQNEAQ (reference sequence). The CDR3, as DNA: TGTGCCCCCGGGGTAACCGGGACTAGCTCAGCCGGGGAGCTGTTTTTT. Translated, it gives CAPGVTGTSSAGELFF.

This sequence joins TRBV7-9 and TRBJ1-1, with a tentative D call TRBD1 (6 bases). Germline loops: CDR1 SEHNR, CDR2 FQNEAQ (reference sequence). V was shortened by 2 bases and J by 5 bases, with 12 bases between the two germline ends. The CDR3 contains 14 residues. The CDR3 DNA follows: TGTGCCAGCAGCTTAAGCGGGGGGCAGACTGAAGCTTTCTTT. Translation: CASSLSGGQTEAFF.

The V call is TRBV28, the J call TRBJ2-7, with D perhaps matching TRBD1 (6 bases). CDR3 size: 15 residues. Germline assignment: CDR1 MDHEN and CDR2 SYDVKM. The V and J ends lost 2 bases and 1 base respectively, with 12 bases between them. DNA of the CDR3: TGTGCCAGCAGTTTACCTCCAGGGGCGTCCTACGAGCAGTACTTC. Its protein is CASSLPPGASYEQYF.

Sample share makes this clone medium-sized (0.01 to 0.1%). The chain links TRBV9 to TRBJ2-1; D uncertain. V was cut by 0 bases and J by 7 bases, with 8 bases left in between. The CDR3 loop spans 13 amino acids. Germline V gene sequence: CDR1 SGDLS, CDR2 YYNGEE. Written as DNA, the CDR3 is TGTGCCAGCAGCGTAGCGTACAGAAATGAGCAGTTCTTC. This gives the protein CASSVAYRNEQFF.

V is TRBV29-1 and J is TRBJ2-5, with D uncertain. Germline loops: CDR1 SQVTM, CDR2 ANQGSEA. The CDR3 contains 11 residues. V lost 5 bases and J lost 4, with 8 bases in between. The CDR3 sequence is CSVLVTETQYF. CDR3 DNA: TGCAGCGTTCTAGTCACAGAGACCCAGTACTTC.

The chain recombines TRBV6-6 with TRBJ2-7; D ambiguous. The CDR3 sequence is 11 residues long. Germline values: CDR1 MNHNY, CDR2 SVGAGI (reference sequence). Deletions cut 10 bases from V and 2 bases from J, with 9 bases between. CDR3 amino acids: CATIGTYEQYF. CDR3 DNA: TGTGCCACAATTGGTACCTACGAGCAGTACTTC.

This rearrangement joins TRBV28 to TRBJ2-7; weak D call: TRBD2 (7 bases). Germline loops: CDR1 MDHEN, CDR2 SYDVKM. The CDR3 contains 14 residues. Trimming took off 7 bases at V and 3 bases at J, with 16 bases between the two ends. The CDR3 DNA is TGTGCCAGCAAAGGGGGAGGGAACCGCTACGAGCAGTACTTC. Translated, it gives CASKGGGNRYEQYF.

The chain carries TRBV28 and TRBJ1-1; no firm D call. V was trimmed by 3 bases and J by 3 bases, leaving 5 bases between them. Germline V gives CDR1 MDHEN, CDR2 SYDVKM. This CDR3 region has 12 residues. CDR3 in amino acids: CASSFMDTEAFF. In DNA form, the CDR3 reads TGTGCCAGCAGTTTTATGGACACTGAAGCTTTCTTT.

This clone was found once. The chain has TRBV30 and TRBJ2-5, with D possibly matching TRBD1 (5 bases). Germline CDR1 reads GTSNPN; CDR2 reads SVGIG (reference sequence). The ends were cut back, 4 bases at V and 7 bases at J, with 10 bases in the middle. The CDR3 length is 11 residues. The CDR3 DNA is TGTGCCTGGACCCTGCAGGGGACCCAGTACTTC. As protein: CAWTLQGTQYF.

The chain couples TRBV11-2 to TRBJ1-2, with 7 bases fitting TRBD1. This CDR3 comprises 15 residues. Germline V gene lookup returns CDR1 SGHAT and CDR2 FQNNGV. Trimming removed 5 bases from V and 5 bases from J; junction bases left unmatched: 11. The CDR3 loop is CASSINRQGLYGYTF. CDR3 nucleotides: TGTGCCAGCAGCATCAACCGACAGGGCCTATATGGCTACACCTTC.

This clone was observed a single time. The chain recombines TRBV4-1 with TRBJ1-6; tentatively, D is TRBD1 (6 bases). Deletions cut 0 bases from V and 8 bases from J, with 14 bases between. Germline V CDR1 and CDR2: MGHRA, YSYEKL. The CDR3 contains 16 residues. The CDR3 sequence is CASSQDQTQGYSPLHF. CDR3 in DNA: TGCGCCAGCAGCCAAGATCAAACGCAGGGGTATTCACCCCTCCACTTT.

This clone was observed a handful of times. The chain recombines TRBV5-1 with TRBJ1-1; D ambiguous. Trimming took off 4 bases at V and 1 base at J, with 17 bases between the two ends. CDR3 length: 16 residues. Germline CDR1 reads SGHRS; CDR2 reads YFSETQ. CDR3 sequence: CASSRWSILGNTEAFF. The CDR3 nucleotides read TGCGCCAGCAGCCGCTGGTCGATCCTAGGGAACACTGAAGCTTTCTTT.

This clone appeared a few times. V and J are TRBV28 and TRBJ1-4; 8 bases line up with TRBD1. The V segment lost 6 bases and the J segment 7 bases; nucleotides outside the gene matches: 7. The germline gives CDR1 MDHEN, CDR2 SYDVKM. This CDR3 is built from 14 residues. CDR3 DNA sequence: TGTGCCAGCAGCCGAACAGGGGGGGGTGAAAAACTGTTTTTT. Residues: CASSRTGGGEKLFF.